One sample yielded the 30 T cell receptor beta chains listed below, sequenced in a study of cytomegalovirus exposure and HLA in healthy donors. 60 Vbeta and 13 Jbeta primers were used in PCR. TCRdb's copy holds only in-frame clones and misses some; the assay was immunoSEQ multiplex PCR. The sample yields approximately 210,000 clones, around 84% seen once. Material for sequencing was PBMCs. These receptors originate from a woman aged 18-29 years in good health and CMV-seronegative.

J is TRBJ1-5 and V is TRBV10-3; possibly TRBD1 for D (5 bases). CDR1 and CDR2 from the germline V gene are ENHRY and SYGVKD. This CDR3 is built from 13 residues. The CDR3 is CGIGEAGNQPQHF. In nucleotides, the CDR3 is TGTGGCATAGGGGAGGCGGGCAATCAGCCCCAGCATTTT.

The chain links TRBV6-5 to TRBJ2-5; 8 bases align to TRBD2. CDR1 MNHEY and CDR2 SVGAGI come from the germline V gene. J lost 4 bases, V lost 6 bases, and 10 bases had no gene match. There are 15 residues in the CDR3. CDR3 region: CASRQSGGGVETQYF. CDR3 nucleotides: TGTGCCAGCAGACAAAGCGGGGGCGGGGTAGAGACCCAGTACTTC.

This chain joins TRBV25-1 and TRBJ2-5; possibly TRBD2 for D (6 bases). The V gene lost 6 bases and the J gene lost 5 bases, with 25 bases spanning the gap. Germline CDR1 is MGHDK and CDR2 is SYGVNS. CDR3 length: 17 residues. The CDR3 region has the DNA TGTGCCAGCAGCCCTAGTTGGGTGGCTAGCGACGGGGAGACCCAGTACTTC. Encoded protein: CASSPSWVASDGETQYF.

This chain joins TRBV7-2 and TRBJ2-3; the match to TRBD2 covers 15 bases. Per germline, CDR1 SGHTA and CDR2 FQGNSA. V lost 3 bases, J lost 3 bases, and 1 base stayed unmatched. The CDR3 contains 16 residues. CDR3 region: CASSFGTSGRTDTQYF. The DNA of the CDR3 is TGTGCCAGCAGCTTCGGGACTAGCGGGAGGACAGATACGCAGTATTTT.

In the case of this clone: Germline and junction disagree at one end, which may indicate a read error. The chain joins TRBV7-7 to TRBJ2-7, with D hard to call. The J call could be wrong; TRBJ2-1 is a better fit for the DNA end. This CDR3 spans 13 amino acids. CDR1 and CDR2 from the germline V gene are SSHAT and FNYEAQ (reference sequence). The CDR3 reads CASSLGEFNEQFF. DNA for the CDR3: TGTGCTAGCAGCCTGGGCGAGTTCAATGAGCAGTTCTTC.

This sequence joins TRBV10-3 and TRBJ2-2; the D gene is possibly TRBD2 (5 bases). This CDR3 region has 14 residues. Trimming removed 8 bases at V and 0 bases at J, with 10 bases between. Germline CDR1 reads ENHRY; CDR2 reads SYGVKD. The CDR3 reads CAIRRQSNTGELFF. Written as DNA, the CDR3 is TGTGCCATCCGGAGGCAGTCGAACACCGGGGAGCTGTTTTTT.

The J gene is TRBJ2-1, the V gene TRBV6-4; 7 nucleotides line up with TRBD1. The germline V gene encodes CDR1 MRHNA and CDR2 SNTAGT. V lost 4 bases, J lost 8 bases, and 8 bases stayed unmatched. The CDR3 spans 14 residues. As DNA, the CDR3 is TGTGCCAGCAGTGCCGGCAGGGGGTTGGATGAGCAGTTCTTC. Amino acids: CASSAGRGLDEQFF.

CDR3 bases: TGTGCCAGCAGCTTGGGAAGTCTGGGGGGAGGCTACACCTTC. Translating it yields CASSLGSLGGGYTF. This chain links TRBV5-4 with TRBJ1-2; D possibly corresponds to TRBD1 (5 bases). Germline V CDR1 and CDR2: SGHNT, YYREEE (reference sequence). Deletions cut 0 bases from V and 8 bases from J, with 14 bases between. The CDR3 consists of 14 residues. The full variable domain, its missing parts supplied by reference TRBV5-4 and TRBJ1-2, is ETGVTQSPTHLIKTRGQQVTLRCSSQSGHNTVSWYQQALGQGPQFIFQYYREEENGRGNFPPRFSGLQFPNYSSELNVNALELDDSALYLCASSLGSLGGGYTFGSGTRLTVV.

With respect to this clone: Its ends do not fully match the called genes, so a read error is possible. The V call is TRBV7-9, the J call TRBJ2-3, with 11 bases lining up with TRBD1. The CDR3 is 19 amino acids. Looked up from germline, CDR1 is SEHNR and CDR2 is FQNEAQ (reference sequence). The CDR3 coding sequence is TGTTCCAGCAGCTCTAGGTGGACAGGGGGCGTATGGGGCACAGATACGCAGTATTTT. This sequence encodes CSSSSRWTGGVWGTDTQYF.

This sequence joins TRBV30 and TRBJ2-5, with 7 bases identical to TRBD2. Unmatched junction bases numbered 10, after V lost 0 bases and J lost 9 bases. This CDR3 is 14 amino acids long. CDR1 is GTSNPN, CDR2 SVGIG, per germline (reference sequence). The CDR3 DNA follows: TGTGCCTGGAGTGTAGTGGGCGGGAGTATGGCCCAGTACTTC. Its protein is CAWSVVGGSMAQYF.

As regards this clone: One end of the junction varies from germline; a read error may be responsible. The rearrangement joins TRBV7-7 to TRBJ1-4, with 8 positions matching TRBD1. This CDR3 has 17 residues. Germline V CDR1 and CDR2: SSHAT, FNYEAQ (reference sequence). CDR3 sequence (DNA): TGTGCTAGCAGCTCCCCGGACAGGGATGGGTATAATGAAAAACTGTTTTTT. Protein sequence: CASSSPDRDGYNEKLFF. The whole variable domain, filled in from reference TRBV7-7 and TRBJ1-4, reads GAGVSQSPRYKVTKRGQDVTLRCDPISSHATLYWYQQALGQGPEFLTYFNYEAQPDKSGLPSDRFSAERPEGSISTLTIQRTEQRDSAMYRCASSSPDRDGYNEKLFFGSGTQLSVL.

The chain has TRBV13 and TRBJ2-5; 9 bases fit TRBD2. Looked up from germline, CDR1 is PRHDT and CDR2 is FYEKMQ (reference sequence). V lost 4 bases and J lost 4; bases outside the gene matches: 4. This CDR3 has 14 amino acids. The CDR3 region is CASSSWTSAETQYF. In DNA, the CDR3 is TGTGCCAGCAGCTCCTGGACTAGCGCAGAGACCCAGTACTTC.

The rearrangement links TRBV6-5 to TRBJ2-5; 9 nucleotides align to TRBD1. Gene TRBJ2-7 matches the end of the DNA better, so the J call may be wrong. Looked up from germline, CDR1 is MNHEY and CDR2 is SVGAGI. This CDR3 has 14 residues. The CDR3 coding sequence is TGTGCCAGCAGGCAGGACAGGGGAGATTACGAGCAGTACTTC. Protein product: CASRQDRGDYEQYF.

The genes are TRBV10-3 and TRBJ1-4, with unresolved D. CDR3 length equals 15 residues. Trimming shortened V by 0 bases and J by 7 bases, and 12 bases separated the two germline ends. The germline CDR1 and CDR2 sequences are ENHRY and SYGVKD. The DNA of the CDR3 is TGTGCCATCAGTGAGTCTGGAGGGAATGGTGAAAAACTGTTTTTT. Protein sequence: CAISESGGNGEKLFF.

The chain couples TRBV25-1 to TRBJ1-1; the D is unclear. Trimming left V 4 bases short and J 1 base short, with 7 bases between. The CDR3 contains 13 residues. Germline lookup yields CDR1 MGHDK and CDR2 SYGVNS. The CDR3 loop is CASSAQKNTEAFF. In nucleotides, the CDR3 is TGTGCCAGCAGTGCCCAAAAGAACACTGAAGCTTTCTTT.

V usage is TRBV28 and J usage is TRBJ1-2; TRBD1 matches 9 bases. The junction had 4 bases not matched to a gene; V was cut back by 6 bases and J by 2 bases. The CDR3 is 14 amino acids. CDR1 MDHEN and CDR2 SYDVKM come from the germline V gene. CDR3 DNA sequence: TGTGCCAGCAGAACAGGGGGCTCGAACTATGGCTACACCTTC. It encodes CASRTGGSNYGYTF.

V and J are TRBV9 and TRBJ2-4; 10 positions agree with TRBD1. Losses at the gene ends were 3 bases for V and 5 bases for J; bases not matched to a gene: 5. The CDR3 loop spans 15 amino acids. CDR1 is SGDLS, CDR2 YYNGEE, per germline. The CDR3, as DNA: TGTGCCAGCAGCGCGCGACAGGGGGCAGAAAACATTCAGTACTTC. Its protein is CASSARQGAENIQYF.

The DNA for the CDR3 is TGTGCCAGCAGCCTGACTAGCGGGGTAGCAGATACGCAGTATTTT. Encoded protein: CASSLTSGVADTQYF. The chain uses TRBV2 and TRBJ2-3, with TRBD2 matching over 11 bases. The CDR3 is 15 amino acids. V lost 6 bases to trimming and J lost 4 bases; unmatched junction nucleotides: 6. Germline values: CDR1 SNHLY, CDR2 FYNNEI.

This chain connects TRBV10-3 to TRBJ2-7; D not certain. Germline loops: CDR1 ENHRY, CDR2 SYGVKD. The CDR3 has 14 residues. Between the trimmed V and J ends, which lost 0 bases and 3 bases, there was a span of 9 bases. The CDR3 sequence: CAISESGQIYEQYF. The CDR3, as DNA: TGTGCCATCAGTGAGTCGGGCCAGATCTACGAGCAGTACTTC.

CDR3 sequence (DNA): TGTGCCAGCAGCTTGGGCTACAGGGCGAAGGCCGGGGAGCTGTTTTTT. Encoded protein: CASSLGYRAKAGELFF. The rearrangement uses TRBV7-6 and TRBJ2-2; tentative D call: TRBD1 (6 bases). Germline assignment: CDR1 SGHVS and CDR2 FNYEAQ. The CDR3 extends over 16 amino acids. The V and J ends lost 3 bases and 6 bases respectively, with 17 bases between them.

The chain uses TRBV5-4 and TRBJ2-1; maybe TRBD2 (6 bases). Germline CDR1 and CDR2: SGHNT and YYREEE (reference sequence). V was pared by 4 bases and J by 11 bases, with 19 bases between. This CDR3 is 14 amino acids long. The CDR3 bases are TGTGCCAGCAGCCCGCTCGGCTCAGCGGGCAAGCAGTTCTTC. Encoded protein: CASSPLGSAGKQFF.

This clone was detected only once. The J gene is TRBJ1-2, the V gene TRBV2; maybe TRBD1 (5 bases). Per the germline V gene, CDR1 is SNHLY and CDR2 is FYNNEI. V lost 3 bases, J lost 3 bases, and 8 bases lay in between. This CDR3 spans 13 amino acids. The CDR3 nucleotides read TGTGCCAGCAGTGACGGGACTGACTATGGCTACACCTTC. Translation gives CASSDGTDYGYTF.

V gene TRBV7-8 combines with J gene TRBJ1-1; the match to TRBD1 covers 9 bases. From germline, CDR1 is SGHVS and CDR2 FQNEAQ. This CDR3 is built from 17 residues. Losses at the gene ends were 5 bases for V and 0 bases for J; bases not matched to a gene: 10. CDR3 sequence (DNA): TGTGCCAGCAGCCACCCCCGGGACAGGGAGATGAACACTGAAGCTTTCTTT. It specifies CASSHPRDREMNTEAFF.

This chain connects TRBV28 to TRBJ2-5; 9 nucleotides match TRBD2. CDR1 and CDR2 (germline): MDHEN, SYDVKM. CDR3 length: 14 amino acids. V was pared by 5 bases and J by 4 bases, with 5 bases of the junction left unmatched. The CDR3 DNA reads as TGTGCCAGCAGTAGGTCGCGGGGGGGAGAGACCCAGTACTTC. As protein: CASSRSRGGETQYF.

This chain links TRBV30 with TRBJ2-1; 11 bases line up with TRBD2. Germline CDR1 and CDR2: GTSNPN and SVGIG (reference sequence). The CDR3 contains 18 residues. With V trimmed by 0 bases and J by 1 base, 8 bases remained unmatched. This chain's CDR3 is CAWSVSVLAGVSYNEQFF. DNA of the CDR3: TGTGCCTGGAGTGTTTCAGTACTAGCGGGAGTATCCTACAATGAGCAGTTCTTC.

The V call is TRBV2, the J call TRBJ1-1, with TRBD1 as a possible D gene (6 bases). V was trimmed by 8 bases and J by 13 bases, leaving 23 bases between them. Per germline, CDR1 SNHLY and CDR2 FYNNEI. The CDR3 is made up of 13 amino acids. The CDR3 is CASGGGGIKGGFF. The DNA for the CDR3 is TGTGCCAGCGGGGGAGGGGGGATAAAAGGTGGTTTCTTT.

The chain employs TRBV18 and TRBJ2-7; TRBD1 aligns across 9 bases. CDR3 length: 15 amino acids. The V gene's germline CDR1 is KGHSH and CDR2 LQKENI. After removal of 5 bases from V and 3 bases from J, the junction contained 8 bases not matched to a gene. The CDR3 sequence: CASSSRTGVVYEQYF. The CDR3 DNA sequence: TGTGCCAGCTCATCCAGGACAGGGGTGGTCTACGAGCAGTACTTC.

The chain employs TRBV7-9 and TRBJ1-2, with D tentatively TRBD1 (5 bases). The germline CDR1 and CDR2 sequences are SEHNR and FQNEAQ (reference sequence). The CDR3 is 16 residues long. The germline V and J ends were trimmed by 3 bases and 0 bases, with 14 bases remaining between them. The DNA of the CDR3 is TGTGCCAGCAGCTTCGGAGGGGATCGAGCTAACTATGGCTACACCTTC. This sequence encodes CASSFGGDRANYGYTF.

This clone has just one count. The chain links TRBV13 to TRBJ1-1; perhaps TRBD1 as D (5 bases). V gave up 5 bases and J gave up 8 bases, with 18 bases separating them. The length of the CDR3 is 14 residues. The germline V gene encodes CDR1 PRHDT and CDR2 FYEKMQ (reference sequence). CDR3 sequence (DNA): TGTGCCAGCAGCCCCTCAGGGAGGGAAGCCGAAGCTTTCTTT. Translation gives CASSPSGREAEAFF.

The chain has TRBV19 and TRBJ1-1; TRBD1 matches 9 bases. CDR3 size: 18 residues. The V segment lost 4 bases and the J segment 4 bases; nucleotides outside the gene matches: 16. Per germline, CDR1 LNHDA and CDR2 SQIVND (reference sequence). In DNA form, the CDR3 reads TGTGCCAGTAGTAATAATCGTCCCGGGACAGGGAGAGGCACTGAAGCTTTCTTT. Its translation: CASSNNRPGTGRGTEAFF.